A selection of T cell receptor beta chains follows, all from one sample in a study of cytotoxic CD8 clonotypes in ibrutinib-treated CLL. Assay: immunoSEQ multiplex PCR; the TCRdb copy retains only in-frame clones and omits some. The sample lists 55,000 to 80,000 clones; approximately 62% were seen once. Sequences were derived from PBMCs, sampled after 12 months of ibrutinib treatment. These receptors came from a human donor with chronic lymphocytic leukemia. Each CDR3 is given with its conserved first and last residue. Each record gives: V gene, J gene, D gene, clone size, CDR3 DNA, CDR3 protein. D genes are given only for firm matches. Size values are once, few and many counts, or a class for expanded clones, and some rows have none.

v_gene: TRBV7-9
j_gene: TRBJ1-6
d_gene: TRBD1
abundance: -
CDR3nt: TGTGCCAGCAGCACAACGGGACAGGGAGGAGATTCACCCCTCCACTTT
CDR3aa: CASSTTGQGGDSPLHF

v_gene: TRBV6-5
j_gene: TRBJ1-2
d_gene: -
abundance: few
CDR3nt: TGTGCCAGCAGACTAACAGGGTTCGGCTACACCTTC
CDR3aa: CASRLTGFGYTF

v_gene: TRBV29-1
j_gene: TRBJ2-1
d_gene: -
abundance: -
CDR3nt: TGCAGCGTTGGAGACAGGCGATACAATGAGCAGTTCTTC
CDR3aa: CSVGDRRYNEQFF

v_gene: TRBV10-3
j_gene: TRBJ2-2
d_gene: TRBD1
abundance: -
CDR3nt: TGTGCCATCAGGACAGGGGCGGACACCGGGGAGCTGTTTTTT
CDR3aa: CAIRTGADTGELFF

v_gene: TRBV28
j_gene: TRBJ1-5
d_gene: TRBD1
abundance: -
CDR3nt: TGTGCCAGCAGTTTGGGACAGGGATGGAGAAATCAGCCCCAGCATTTT
CDR3aa: CASSLGQGWRNQPQHF

v_gene: TRBV29-1
j_gene: TRBJ2-7
d_gene: -
abundance: -
CDR3nt: TGCAGCGCCTCCGGGACCCAACGAATGTCCGAGCAGTACTTC
CDR3aa: CSASGTQRMSEQYF

v_gene: TRBV7-6
j_gene: TRBJ1-6
d_gene: -
abundance: -
CDR3nt: TGTGCCAGCAGCTTGGGGACATATAATTCACCCCTCCACTTT
CDR3aa: CASSLGTYNSPLHF

v_gene: TRBV10-2
j_gene: TRBJ1-1
d_gene: -
abundance: many
CDR3nt: TGCGCCAGCAAGGAGAGCCAGAACACTGAAGCTTTCTTT
CDR3aa: CASKESQNTEAFF

v_gene: TRBV28
j_gene: TRBJ1-2
d_gene: -
abundance: -
CDR3nt: TGTGCCAGCAGTTTAATCGTCGAGATCGACCACACCTTC
CDR3aa: CASSLIVEIDHTF

v_gene: TRBV6-6
j_gene: TRBJ2-6
d_gene: -
abundance: -
CDR3nt: TGTGCCAGCAGTTACTCGACGGGGTCCGGGGCCAACGTCCTGACTTTC
CDR3aa: CASSYSTGSGANVLTF

v_gene: TRBV7-2
j_gene: TRBJ2-1
d_gene: TRBD2
abundance: -
CDR3nt: TGTGCCAGCAGCTGGACTAGCGCCAAACACTACAATGAGCAGTTCTTC
CDR3aa: CASSWTSAKHYNEQFF

v_gene: TRBV7-9
j_gene: TRBJ1-6
d_gene: TRBD1
abundance: few
CDR3nt: TGTGCCAGCAGCTTAGGGACAGGGGGCATCGATTCACCCCTCCACTTT
CDR3aa: CASSLGTGGIDSPLHF

v_gene: TRBV28
j_gene: TRBJ1-1
d_gene: -
abundance: many
CDR3nt: TGTGCCAGCAGTTCCCGGGTCTGGCCGAACACTGAAGCTTTCTTT
CDR3aa: CASSSRVWPNTEAFF

v_gene: TRBV2
j_gene: TRBJ2-3
d_gene: -
abundance: -
CDR3nt: TGTGCCAGCAGTGAAAGGTACCGTCCGTATTTT
CDR3aa: CASSERYRPYF

v_gene: TRBV5-1
j_gene: TRBJ2-7
d_gene: TRBD2
abundance: -
CDR3nt: TGCGCCAGCAGCTTGGCGTCTAGCGGGAGGGAGCAGCAGTACTTC
CDR3aa: CASSLASSGREQQYF

v_gene: TRBV7-8
j_gene: TRBJ1-1
d_gene: -
abundance: few
CDR3nt: TGTGCCAGCAGCTTAATTGTACTGGGCACTGAAGCTTTCTTT
CDR3aa: CASSLIVLGTEAFF

v_gene: TRBV5-1
j_gene: TRBJ2-6
d_gene: TRBD1
abundance: -
CDR3nt: TGCGCCAGCGGGACAGGTGCTGGGGCCAACGTCCTGACTTTC
CDR3aa: CASGTGAGANVLTF

v_gene: TRBV30
j_gene: TRBJ2-5
d_gene: -
abundance: -
CDR3nt: TGTGCCTGGAGAGGGGGAGGTTGCGAGACCCAGTACTTC
CDR3aa: CAWRGGGCETQYF

v_gene: TRBV15
j_gene: TRBJ1-1
d_gene: -
abundance: -
CDR3nt: TGTGCCACCAGCAGAGATCGATCCAGTTGGGGCCACACTGAAGCTTTCTTT
CDR3aa: CATSRDRSSWGHTEAFF

v_gene: TRBV5-1
j_gene: TRBJ1-2
d_gene: -
abundance: many
CDR3nt: TGCGCCAGCAGCTTCGACAGGAGTGACTATGGCTACACCTTC
CDR3aa: CASSFDRSDYGYTF

v_gene: TRBV10-3
j_gene: TRBJ2-1
d_gene: TRBD1
abundance: -
CDR3nt: TGTGCCATCAGTCGACAGGGGGCGCTAAATGAGCAGTTCTTC
CDR3aa: CAISRQGALNEQFF

v_gene: TRBV30
j_gene: TRBJ1-4
d_gene: -
abundance: -
CDR3nt: TGTGCGTCGGCGGGGGGCGCCGGAACTAATGAAAAACTGTTTTTT
CDR3aa: CASAGGAGTNEKLFF

v_gene: TRBV7-2
j_gene: TRBJ1-2
d_gene: -
abundance: many
CDR3nt: TGTGCCAGCAGCTTAGCGGACGGAGCATATGGCTACACCTTC
CDR3aa: CASSLADGAYGYTF

v_gene: TRBV27
j_gene: TRBJ1-1
d_gene: -
abundance: -
CDR3nt: TGTGCCAGCAGTTTATCCCCTGCGACTGAAGCTTTCTTT
CDR3aa: CASSLSPATEAFF

v_gene: TRBV11-2
j_gene: TRBJ2-5
d_gene: -
abundance: many
CDR3nt: TGTGCCAGCAGCTTAGGGGAGACGCCCCAGTACTTC
CDR3aa: CASSLGETPQYF

v_gene: TRBV12-5
j_gene: TRBJ2-3
d_gene: -
abundance: -
CDR3nt: TGTGCTAGTGGTTTGGGACTAACCACAGATACGCAGTATTTT
CDR3aa: CASGLGLTTDTQYF

v_gene: TRBV20-1
j_gene: TRBJ2-3
d_gene: -
abundance: few
CDR3nt: TGCAGTGCTGCCAGGGCAGATACGCAGTATTTT
CDR3aa: CSAARADTQYF

v_gene: TRBV21-1
j_gene: TRBJ2-1
d_gene: -
abundance: few
CDR3nt: TGTGCCAGCAGCAAATCTAGCGGGAGGTCCTACAATGAGCAGTTCTTC
CDR3aa: CASSKSSGRSYNEQFF

v_gene: TRBV4-1
j_gene: TRBJ2-1
d_gene: -
abundance: -
CDR3nt: TGCGCCAGCAGCCAAGGGTCTCCGAGAGGGTTTTACTACAATGAGCAGTTCTTC
CDR3aa: CASSQGSPRGFYYNEQFF

v_gene: TRBV28
j_gene: TRBJ2-6
d_gene: -
abundance: many
CDR3nt: TGTGCCAGCAGTTTCGGCTACGTCCTGACTTTC
CDR3aa: CASSFGYVLTF

v_gene: TRBV7-8
j_gene: TRBJ2-3
d_gene: -
abundance: -
CDR3nt: TGTGCCAGCAGCCCGACTCGGACCAGCACAGATACGCAGTATTTT
CDR3aa: CASSPTRTSTDTQYF

v_gene: TRBV4-2
j_gene: TRBJ2-7
d_gene: -
abundance: -
CDR3nt: TGTGCCAGCAGCTTGGAGGGGGGCTACGAGCAGTACTTC
CDR3aa: CASSLEGGYEQYF

v_gene: TRBV27
j_gene: TRBJ2-7
d_gene: TRBD1
abundance: -
CDR3nt: TGTGCCAGCAGAAGACAGGGGGTATCCTACGAGCAGTACTTC
CDR3aa: CASRRQGVSYEQYF

v_gene: TRBV6-6
j_gene: TRBJ1-4
d_gene: -
abundance: -
CDR3nt: TGTGCCAGCAGTTACTCGCTCCTCGGGGAAAAACTGTTTTTT
CDR3aa: CASSYSLLGEKLFF

v_gene: TRBV27
j_gene: TRBJ1-4
d_gene: -
abundance: -
CDR3nt: TGTGCCAGCAGGGGCCTTGGGGAGGGGACTGCAAAACTGTTTTTT
CDR3aa: CASRGLGEGTAKLFF

v_gene: TRBV10-3
j_gene: TRBJ2-2
d_gene: -
abundance: -
CDR3nt: TGTGCCAGCAGTTACGATCCCTTCGACTACACCGGGGAGCTGTTTTTT
CDR3aa: CASSYDPFDYTGELFF

v_gene: TRBV7-2
j_gene: TRBJ2-1
d_gene: TRBD2
abundance: few
CDR3nt: TGTGCCAGCAGCTTAGGGATTCGGCGGGGGGGCCCAAATGAGCAGTTCTTC
CDR3aa: CASSLGIRRGGPNEQFF

v_gene: TRBV5-1
j_gene: TRBJ2-7
d_gene: -
abundance: few
CDR3nt: TGCGCCAGCAGCTTGGCGGGACCCTTCTACGAGCAGTACTTC
CDR3aa: CASSLAGPFYEQYF

v_gene: TRBV7-2
j_gene: TRBJ2-7
d_gene: TRBD2
abundance: few
CDR3nt: TGTGCCAGCAGGATAATAGCGGGGGAGGCCTACGAGCAGTACTTC
CDR3aa: CASRIIAGEAYEQYF

v_gene: TRBV27
j_gene: TRBJ2-3
d_gene: TRBD1
abundance: few
CDR3nt: TGTGCCAGCAGTTTACAGGACAGGACCACAGATACGCAGTATTTT
CDR3aa: CASSLQDRTTDTQYF

v_gene: TRBV6-5
j_gene: TRBJ1-3
d_gene: -
abundance: -
CDR3nt: TGTGCCAGCAGTCCGGGGAGCTCTGGAAACACCATATATTTT
CDR3aa: CASSPGSSGNTIYF

v_gene: TRBV12-5
j_gene: TRBJ1-2
d_gene: -
abundance: -
CDR3nt: TGTGCTAGTGGTTCCTATGGCTACACCTTC
CDR3aa: CASGSYGYTF

v_gene: TRBV6-5
j_gene: TRBJ1-1
d_gene: TRBD1
abundance: few
CDR3nt: TGTGCCAGCAGTCGACAGGGTGGGGACACTGAAGCTTTCTTT
CDR3aa: CASSRQGGDTEAFF

v_gene: TRBV6-5
j_gene: TRBJ1-2
d_gene: -
abundance: -
CDR3nt: TGTGCCAGCAGTTACTCATCTGGGGCCTATGGCTACACCTTC
CDR3aa: CASSYSSGAYGYTF

v_gene: TRBV7-6
j_gene: TRBJ2-7
d_gene: TRBD2
abundance: -
CDR3nt: TGTGCCAGCAGCTCAGCCGCGACTAGCTCTCCCGAGCAGTACTTC
CDR3aa: CASSSAATSSPEQYF

v_gene: TRBV2
j_gene: TRBJ1-6
d_gene: -
abundance: -
CDR3nt: TGTGCCAGCAGGATTGCTTTGTCACCCCTCCACTTT
CDR3aa: CASRIALSPLHF

v_gene: TRBV10-2
j_gene: TRBJ1-5
d_gene: TRBD1
abundance: -
CDR3nt: TGCGCCAGCAGTTCTCAGGGGGCGCGAGGCAATCAGCCCCAGCATTTT
CDR3aa: CASSSQGARGNQPQHF

v_gene: TRBV5-1
j_gene: TRBJ2-5
d_gene: -
abundance: -
CDR3nt: TGCGCCAGCAGCTTGGAGGGGACACGGGGGGAGACCCAGTACTTC
CDR3aa: CASSLEGTRGETQYF

v_gene: TRBV11-2
j_gene: TRBJ1-5
d_gene: -
abundance: -
CDR3nt: TGTGCCAGCAGCTCAAACGCCGGGACCGGTCAGCCCCAGCATTTT
CDR3aa: CASSSNAGTGQPQHF

v_gene: TRBV19
j_gene: TRBJ1-2
d_gene: -
abundance: few
CDR3nt: TGTGCCAGTAGTATAAGTTTTAACTATGGCTACACCTTC
CDR3aa: CASSISFNYGYTF

v_gene: TRBV28
j_gene: TRBJ2-5
d_gene: -
abundance: once
CDR3nt: TGTGCCAGCACCAAACCCCCCGGGCGCCCCCAAGAGACCCAGTACTTC
CDR3aa: CASTKPPGRPQETQYF

v_gene: TRBV5-4
j_gene: TRBJ2-1
d_gene: TRBD2
abundance: -
CDR3nt: TGTGCCAGCAGCTTATTAAGCGGGGGGTTCAGGGAGCAGTTCTTC
CDR3aa: CASSLLSGGFREQFF